The T cell receptor beta chain described here comes from a study of T cell repertoires in cytomegalovirus infection. As for the study in general: It was the public TCR beta signatures that indicated both CMV infection and matching HLA type.

The CDR3 spans 12 residues. V dropped 6 bases and J dropped 5; count of bases not matched to a gene: 2. Germline lookup yields CDR1 MDHEN and CDR2 SYDVKM. The table lists this clonotype with a few counts. Its antigen is as yet unknown. MiXCR, run by TCRdb on the reads, gives a single entry per CDR3 protein. The table has some 350,000 distinct CDR3 sequences, about 35% seen once; the top ten hold around an eighth. The V and J genes are TRBV28 and TRBJ1-2, with 8 bases lining up with TRBD1. This sequence was found in a human donor in good health (CMV status not recorded). Some clones in this sample may be carry-over from other donors' samples. The sample in question was cultured PBMCs, obtained from culture after CMV antigen stimulation. CDR3 sequence reads: CASRRTGYGYTF. DNA of the CDR3: TGTGCCAGCAGACGGACAGGGTATGGCTACACCTTC.